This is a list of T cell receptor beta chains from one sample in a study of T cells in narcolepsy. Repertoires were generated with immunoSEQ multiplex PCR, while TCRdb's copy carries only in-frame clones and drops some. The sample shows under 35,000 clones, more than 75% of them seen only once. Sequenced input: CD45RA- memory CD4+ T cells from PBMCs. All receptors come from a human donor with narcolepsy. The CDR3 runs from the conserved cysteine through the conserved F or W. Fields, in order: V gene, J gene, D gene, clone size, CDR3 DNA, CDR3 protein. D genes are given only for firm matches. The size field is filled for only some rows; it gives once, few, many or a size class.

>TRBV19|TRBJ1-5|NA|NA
TGTGCCAGTAGTATGTCAAGGGGAACGCAGCCCCAGCATTTT
CASSMSRGTQPQHF
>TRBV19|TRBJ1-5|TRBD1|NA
TGTGCCAGTAGTCAGGGGGCGAACAATCAGCCCCAGCATTTT
CASSQGANNQPQHF
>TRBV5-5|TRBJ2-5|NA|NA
TGTGCCAGCAGCTTGCTCGGTGGGGCAGAGACCCAGTACTTC
CASSLLGGAETQYF
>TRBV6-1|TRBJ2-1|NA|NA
TGTGCCAGCACCACAGGGTCCTACAATGAGCAGTTCTTC
CASTTGSYNEQFF
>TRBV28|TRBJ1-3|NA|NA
TGTGCCAGCAGTCTCTCGGGGGGCTCTGGAAACACCATATATTTT
CASSLSGGSGNTIYF
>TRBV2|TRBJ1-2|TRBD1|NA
TGTGCCAGCATTGGGACAGGATGGAACTATGGCTACACCTTC
CASIGTGWNYGYTF
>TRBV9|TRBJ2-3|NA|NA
TGTGCCAGCAGCGTAGGGGTGGGGGGGCCCACAGATACGCAGTATTTT
CASSVGVGGPTDTQYF
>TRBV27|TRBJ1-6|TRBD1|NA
TGTGCCAGCGGGGGGGAGAGACAGGGACTAAGCTCCTATAATTCACCCCTCCACTTT
CASGGERQGLSSYNSPLHF
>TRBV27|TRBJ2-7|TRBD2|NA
TGTGCCAGCAGTCCTCAGCGGGAGTTTTACGAGCAGTACTTC
CASSPQREFYEQYF
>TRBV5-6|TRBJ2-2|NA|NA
TGTGCCAGCAGCTTGGTTGTGGGGGGCTCGGACACCGGGGAGCTGTTTTTT
CASSLVVGGSDTGELFF
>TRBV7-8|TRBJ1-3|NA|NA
TGTGCCAGCAGCTTATCCCGCTCTGGAAACACCATATATTTT
CASSLSRSGNTIYF
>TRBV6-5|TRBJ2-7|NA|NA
TGTGCCAGCAGTTCCGACGGAGCCGAGTCCTACGAGCAGTACTTC
CASSSDGAESYEQYF
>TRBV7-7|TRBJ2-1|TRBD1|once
TGTGCTAGCAGCTTAGGGACAGGGCCCTACAATGAGCAGTTCTTC
CASSLGTGPYNEQFF
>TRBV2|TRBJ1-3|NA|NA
TGTGCCAGCAGAGAAGGGGCAGGGACGGGCACCATATATTTT
CASREGAGTGTIYF
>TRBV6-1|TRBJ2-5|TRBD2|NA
TGTGCCAGCAGTGTGGCAGCGGGGGGGCAAGAGACCCAGTACTTC
CASSVAAGGQETQYF
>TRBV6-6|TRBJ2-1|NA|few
TGTGCCAGCAGTTACTCGTCCCAGGGGTTATACAATGAGCAGTTCTTC
CASSYSSQGLYNEQFF
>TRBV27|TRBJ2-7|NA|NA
TGTGCCTCCAGAACAGGGATTGGGGAGCAGTACTTC
CASRTGIGEQYF